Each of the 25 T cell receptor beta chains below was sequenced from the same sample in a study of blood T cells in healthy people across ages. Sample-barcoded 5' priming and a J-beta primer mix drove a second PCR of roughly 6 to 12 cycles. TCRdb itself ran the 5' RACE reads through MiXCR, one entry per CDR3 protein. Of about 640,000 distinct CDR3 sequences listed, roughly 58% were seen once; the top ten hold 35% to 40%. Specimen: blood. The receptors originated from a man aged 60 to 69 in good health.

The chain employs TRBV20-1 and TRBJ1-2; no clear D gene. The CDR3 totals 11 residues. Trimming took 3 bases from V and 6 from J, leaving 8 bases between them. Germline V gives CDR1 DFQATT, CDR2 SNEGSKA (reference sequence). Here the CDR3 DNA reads TGCAGTGCTAGGTGGCAGGATGGCTACACCTTC. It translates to CSARWQDGYTF.

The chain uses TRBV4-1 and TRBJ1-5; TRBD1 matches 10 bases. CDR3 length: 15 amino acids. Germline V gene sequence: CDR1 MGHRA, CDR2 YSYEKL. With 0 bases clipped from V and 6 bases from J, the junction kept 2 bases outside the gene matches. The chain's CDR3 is CASSQEGQGSQPQHF. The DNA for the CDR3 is TGCGCCAGCAGCCAAGAGGGACAGGGGAGTCAGCCCCAGCATTTT.

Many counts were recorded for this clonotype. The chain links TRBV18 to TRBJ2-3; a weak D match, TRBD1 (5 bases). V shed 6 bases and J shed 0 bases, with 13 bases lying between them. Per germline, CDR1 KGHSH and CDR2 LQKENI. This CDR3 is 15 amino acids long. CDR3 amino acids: CASSQEQGSTDTQYF. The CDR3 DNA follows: TGTGCCAGCTCTCAAGAGCAGGGAAGCACAGATACGCAGTATTTT. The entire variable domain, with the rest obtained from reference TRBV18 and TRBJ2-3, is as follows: NAGVMQNPRHLVRRRGQEARLRCSPMKGHSHVYWYRQLPEEGLKFMVYLQKENIIDESGMPKERFSAEFPKEGPSILRIQQVVRGDSAAYFCASSQEQGSTDTQYFGPGTRLTVL.

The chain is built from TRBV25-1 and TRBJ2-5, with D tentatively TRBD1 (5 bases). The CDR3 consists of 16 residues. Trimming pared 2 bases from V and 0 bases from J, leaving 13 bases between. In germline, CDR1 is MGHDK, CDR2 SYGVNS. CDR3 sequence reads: CASSEGARSNQETQYF. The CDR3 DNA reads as TGTGCCAGCAGTGAAGGGGCCCGAAGCAACCAAGAGACCCAGTACTTC.

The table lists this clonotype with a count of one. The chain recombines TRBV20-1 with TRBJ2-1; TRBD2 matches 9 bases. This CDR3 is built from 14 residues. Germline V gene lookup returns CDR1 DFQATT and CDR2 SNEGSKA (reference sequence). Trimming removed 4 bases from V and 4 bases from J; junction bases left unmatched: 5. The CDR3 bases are TGCAGTGCTACCGCGGGGGGGATTTACAATGAGCAGTTCTTC. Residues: CSATAGGIYNEQFF.

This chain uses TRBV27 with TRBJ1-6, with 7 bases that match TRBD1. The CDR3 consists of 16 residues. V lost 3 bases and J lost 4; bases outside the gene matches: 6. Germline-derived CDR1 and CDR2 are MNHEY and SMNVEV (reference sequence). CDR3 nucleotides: TGTGCCAGCAGTTTTACAGGGGTCCCATATAATTCACCCCTCCACTTT. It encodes CASSFTGVPYNSPLHF.

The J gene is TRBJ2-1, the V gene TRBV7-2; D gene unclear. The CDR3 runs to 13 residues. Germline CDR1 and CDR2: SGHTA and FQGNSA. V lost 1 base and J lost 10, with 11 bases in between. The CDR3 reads CASSLDTLREQFF. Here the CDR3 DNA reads TGTGCCAGCAGCTTAGATACACTTCGGGAGCAGTTCTTC.

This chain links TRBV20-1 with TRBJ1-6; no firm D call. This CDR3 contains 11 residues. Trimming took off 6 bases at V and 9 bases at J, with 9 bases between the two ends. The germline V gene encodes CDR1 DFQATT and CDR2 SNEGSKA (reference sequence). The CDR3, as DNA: TGCAGTGCGGGCGATCGTTCACCCCTCCACTTT. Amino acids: CSAGDRSPLHF.

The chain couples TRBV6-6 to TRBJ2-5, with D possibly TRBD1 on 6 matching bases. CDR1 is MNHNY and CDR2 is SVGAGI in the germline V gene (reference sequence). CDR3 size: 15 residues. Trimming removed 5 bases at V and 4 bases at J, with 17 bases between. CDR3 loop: CASSPPGHPGETQYF. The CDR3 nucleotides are TGTGCCAGCAGTCCTCCGGGACACCCAGGAGAGACCCAGTACTTC.

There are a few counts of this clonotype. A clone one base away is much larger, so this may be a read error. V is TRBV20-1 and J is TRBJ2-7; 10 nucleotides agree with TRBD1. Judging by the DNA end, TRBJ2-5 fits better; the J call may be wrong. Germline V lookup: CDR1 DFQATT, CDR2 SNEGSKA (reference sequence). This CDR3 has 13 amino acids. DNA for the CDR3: TGCAGCCTCGAGACAGGGGGCCGGGAGACCCAGTACTTC. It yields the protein CSLETGGRETQYF.

This CDR3 reads CASSVRGTLDTQYF. The CDR3 nucleotides read TGTGCCAGCAGTGTCAGGGGCACCCTGGATACGCAGTATTTT. J is TRBJ2-3 and V is TRBV9; weak D call: TRBD1 (6 bases). V shed 5 bases and J shed 6 bases, with 16 bases lying between them. This CDR3 has 14 amino acids. CDR1 and CDR2 from the germline V gene are SGDLS and YYNGEE.

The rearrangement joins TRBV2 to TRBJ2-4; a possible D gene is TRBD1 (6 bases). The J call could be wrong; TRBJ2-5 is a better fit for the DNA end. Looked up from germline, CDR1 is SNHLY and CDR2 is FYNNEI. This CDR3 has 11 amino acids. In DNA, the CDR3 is TGTGCCGGACAGTACCAAGAGACCCAGTACTTC. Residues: CAGQYQETQYF.

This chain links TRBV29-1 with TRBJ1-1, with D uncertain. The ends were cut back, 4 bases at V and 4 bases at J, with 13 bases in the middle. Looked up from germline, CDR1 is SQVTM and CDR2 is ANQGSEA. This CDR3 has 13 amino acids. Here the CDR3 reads CSVAQQVGTEAFF. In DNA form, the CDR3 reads TGCAGCGTTGCCCAGCAGGTGGGCACTGAAGCTTTCTTT.

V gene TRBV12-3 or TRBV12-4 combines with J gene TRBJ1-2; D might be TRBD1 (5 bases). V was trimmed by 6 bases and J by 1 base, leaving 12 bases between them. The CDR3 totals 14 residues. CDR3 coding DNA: TGTGCCAGCAGGTCGACAGTGGGTAACTATGGCTACACCTTC. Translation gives CASRSTVGNYGYTF.

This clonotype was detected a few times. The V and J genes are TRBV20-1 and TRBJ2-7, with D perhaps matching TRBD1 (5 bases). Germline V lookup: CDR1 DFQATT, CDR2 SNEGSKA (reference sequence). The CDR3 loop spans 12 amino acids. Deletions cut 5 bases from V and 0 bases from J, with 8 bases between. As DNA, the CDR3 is TGCAGTGCTGCAGGGAACTCCTACGAGCAGTACTTC. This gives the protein CSAAGNSYEQYF.

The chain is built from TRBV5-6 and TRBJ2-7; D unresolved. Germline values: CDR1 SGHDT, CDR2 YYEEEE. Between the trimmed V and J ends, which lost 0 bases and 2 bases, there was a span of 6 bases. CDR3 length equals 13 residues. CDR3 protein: CASSLEIPYEQYF. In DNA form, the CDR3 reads TGTGCCAGCAGCTTGGAGATCCCCTACGAGCAGTACTTC. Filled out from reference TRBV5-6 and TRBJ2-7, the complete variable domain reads DAGVTQSPTHLIKTRGQQVTLRCSPKSGHDTVSWYQQALGQGPQFIFQYYEEEERQRGNFPDRFSGHQFPNYSSELNVNALLLGDSALYLCASSLEIPYEQYFGPGTRLTVT.

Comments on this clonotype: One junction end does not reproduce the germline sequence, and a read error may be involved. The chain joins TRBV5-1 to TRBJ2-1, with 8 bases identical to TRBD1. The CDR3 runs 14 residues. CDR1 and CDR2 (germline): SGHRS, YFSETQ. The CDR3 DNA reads TGCGCCAGCGGCTTGGTGGGACAGGACAATGAGCAGTTCTTC. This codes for CASGLVGQDNEQFF.

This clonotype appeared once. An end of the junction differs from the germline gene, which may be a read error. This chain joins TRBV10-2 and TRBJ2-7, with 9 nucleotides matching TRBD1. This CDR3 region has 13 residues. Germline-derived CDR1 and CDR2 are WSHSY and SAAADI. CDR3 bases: TGCGTCAGCAGTGTTGACAGGGGGATCGAGCAGTACTTC. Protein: CVSSVDRGIEQYF.

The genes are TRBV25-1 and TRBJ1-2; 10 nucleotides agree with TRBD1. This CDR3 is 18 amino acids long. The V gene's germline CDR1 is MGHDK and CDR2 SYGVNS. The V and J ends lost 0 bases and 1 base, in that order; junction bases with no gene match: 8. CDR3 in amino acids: CASSEYGGTGDNNYGYTF. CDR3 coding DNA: TGTGCCAGCAGTGAATATGGAGGGACAGGGGACAATAACTATGGCTACACCTTC.

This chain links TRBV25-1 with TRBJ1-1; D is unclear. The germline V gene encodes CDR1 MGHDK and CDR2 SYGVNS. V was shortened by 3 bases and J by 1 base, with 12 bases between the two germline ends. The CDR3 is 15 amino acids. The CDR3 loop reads CASSDARVANTEAFF. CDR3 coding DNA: TGTGCCAGCAGTGATGCCCGGGTGGCGAACACTGAAGCTTTCTTT.

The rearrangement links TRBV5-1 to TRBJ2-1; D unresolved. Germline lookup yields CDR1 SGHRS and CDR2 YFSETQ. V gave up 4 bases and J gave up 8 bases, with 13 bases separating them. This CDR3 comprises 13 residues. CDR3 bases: TGCGCCAGCAGCCTGGCCGATGGGGATGAGCAGTTCTTC. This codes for CASSLADGDEQFF.

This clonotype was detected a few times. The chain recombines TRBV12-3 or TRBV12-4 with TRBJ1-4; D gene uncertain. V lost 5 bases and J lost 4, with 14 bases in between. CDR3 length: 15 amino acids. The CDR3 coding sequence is TGTGCCAGCAGTCCTCCGGGAGTAAATAATGAAAAACTGTTTTTT. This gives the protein CASSPPGVNNEKLFF.

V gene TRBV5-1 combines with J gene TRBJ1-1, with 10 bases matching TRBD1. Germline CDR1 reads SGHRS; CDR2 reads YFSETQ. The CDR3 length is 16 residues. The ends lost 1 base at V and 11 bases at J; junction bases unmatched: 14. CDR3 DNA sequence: TGCGCCAGCAGCTTGCCGGAAGGGACAGGGGATGGAGGTGCTTTCTTT. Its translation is CASSLPEGTGDGGAFF. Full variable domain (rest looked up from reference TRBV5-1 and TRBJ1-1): KAGVTQTPRYLIKTRGQQVTLSCSPISGHRSVSWYQQTPGQGLQFLFEYFSETQRNKGNFPGRFSGRQFSNSRSEMNVSTLELGDSALYLCASSLPEGTGDGGAFFGQGTRLTVV.

CDR3 loop: CASSSDGSNYGYTF. Here the CDR3 DNA reads TGTGCCAGCAGCTCGGACGGATCTAACTATGGCTACACCTTC. This rearrangement joins TRBV5-6 to TRBJ1-2; D is uncertain. V was pared by 3 bases and J by 0 bases, with 9 bases between. The CDR3 sequence is 14 residues long. Germline V gene data show CDR1 as SGHDT and CDR2 as YYEEEE.

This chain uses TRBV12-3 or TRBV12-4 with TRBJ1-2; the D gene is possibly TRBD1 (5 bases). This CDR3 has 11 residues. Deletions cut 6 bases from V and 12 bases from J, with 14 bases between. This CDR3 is CASRLGTADTF. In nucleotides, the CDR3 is TGTGCCAGCAGACTCGGGACCGCGGACACCTTC.